The rows below give T cell receptor beta chains drawn from one sample of a study of blood T cell repertoires in COVID-19. The data were produced by immunoSEQ multiplex PCR, yet TCRdb's version contains in-frame clones alone and is incomplete. The data contain roughly 380,000 clones, roughly 90% of them singletons. The sample was peripheral blood. The receptors stem from a woman aged 40 to 50 with COVID-19, enrolled during active disease. Both conserved end residues are part of each CDR3. The order of the fields is V gene, clone size, J gene, D gene, CDR3 DNA, CDR3 protein. The D gene is left open where the match is weak. Size values are once, few and many counts, or a class for expanded clones, and some rows have none.

V: TRBV7-3; size: few; J: TRBJ2-1; D: TRBD2; DNA: TGTGCCAGCAGCAAATTCCCCGGGACTAGCGGGAGTTCATACAATGAGCAGTTCTTC; CDR3: CASSKFPGTSGSSYNEQFF
V: TRBV24-1; size: .; J: TRBJ1-1; D: .; DNA: TGTGCCACCAGTGATTCCCGGGGGGGGAACACTGAAGCTTTCTTT; CDR3: CATSDSRGGNTEAFF
V: TRBV7-9; size: .; J: TRBJ1-2; D: TRBD1; DNA: TGTGCCAGCAGCGGTTCCTCCGGGACAGACTATGGCTACACCTTC; CDR3: CASSGSSGTDYGYTF
V: TRBV6-6; size: few; J: TRBJ1-1; D: .; DNA: TGTGCCAGCAGTTACCTCCCCCCGTCTGAAGCTTTCTTT; CDR3: CASSYLPPSEAFF
V: TRBV21-1; size: once; J: TRBJ1-1; D: .; DNA: TGTGCCAGCAGCAAAATAGCTGGTCGGAACACTGAAGCTTTCTTT; CDR3: CASSKIAGRNTEAFF
V: TRBV28; size: .; J: TRBJ1-5; D: .; DNA: TGTGCCAGCAGTTTATCTCCGGGGATTCAGCCCCAGCATTTT; CDR3: CASSLSPGIQPQHF
V: TRBV18; size: .; J: TRBJ1-2; D: .; DNA: TGTGCCAGCTCACCACCTAGTCAGGGCGCGAACTATGGCTACACCTTC; CDR3: CASSPPSQGANYGYTF
V: TRBV29-1; size: few; J: TRBJ2-7; D: .; DNA: TGCAGCGTTGTAGAATACTACGAGCAGTACTTC; CDR3: CSVVEYYEQYF
V: TRBV19; size: .; J: TRBJ1-1; D: .; DNA: TGTGCCAGTAGAGCCCAGAGGGAAGCTTTCTTT; CDR3: CASRAQREAFF
V: TRBV28; size: .; J: TRBJ1-2; D: .; DNA: TGTGCCAGCATGCTGCAGGTCCTACCGTATGGCTACACCTTC; CDR3: CASMLQVLPYGYTF
V: TRBV29-1; size: .; J: TRBJ1-2; D: .; DNA: TGCAGCGTGGACGCGGGCTATGGCTACACCTTC; CDR3: CSVDAGYGYTF
V: TRBV2; size: .; J: TRBJ2-3; D: TRBD2; DNA: TGTGCCAGCGCCCAGCGGGGGGGAGATACGCAGTATTTT; CDR3: CASAQRGGDTQYF
V: TRBV27; size: .; J: TRBJ2-1; D: TRBD2; DNA: TGTGCCAGCAGGCTCCGATCTGGGACTAGCGGGAGGGCCGGGAATGAGCAGTTCTTC; CDR3: CASRLRSGTSGRAGNEQFF
V: TRBV11-3; size: .; J: TRBJ2-3; D: .; DNA: TGTGCCAGCAGCTTAGGAGGAGATACGCAGTATTTT; CDR3: CASSLGGDTQYF
V: TRBV5-1; size: .; J: TRBJ1-2; D: .; DNA: TGCGCCAGCAGCACCGCTCTAGACTATGGCTACACCTTC; CDR3: CASSTALDYGYTF
V: TRBV2; size: .; J: TRBJ2-7; D: TRBD2; DNA: TGTGCCAGCAGCGCACTAGCGTTCGAGCAGTACTTC; CDR3: CASSALAFEQYF
V: TRBV5-1; size: .; J: TRBJ1-2; D: TRBD1; DNA: TGCGCCAGCAGCCAGGGAGTTGGGACAGGGGACTATGGCTACACCTTC; CDR3: CASSQGVGTGDYGYTF
V: TRBV4-1; size: .; J: TRBJ2-7; D: .; DNA: TGCGCCAGCAGCCAAGGTATCGGGGTAGGTAGACTTACCTACGAGCAGTACTTC; CDR3: CASSQGIGVGRLTYEQYF
V: TRBV28; size: .; J: TRBJ1-2; D: .; DNA: TGTGCCAGCAGTTTGGTTGTCGGTGCGCAAGGCTACACCTTC; CDR3: CASSLVVGAQGYTF
V: TRBV7-2; size: .; J: TRBJ2-7; D: TRBD2; DNA: TGTGCCAGCACCTTAAGGGCGGGGGCCTACGAGCAGTACTTC; CDR3: CASTLRAGAYEQYF
V: TRBV18; size: .; J: TRBJ2-2; D: TRBD1; DNA: TGTGCCAGCTCACGGGACAGGTCGAACACCGGGGAGCTGTTTTTT; CDR3: CASSRDRSNTGELFF
V: TRBV28; size: .; J: TRBJ1-2; D: .; DNA: TGTGCCAGCAGTTTTGGGCCCTCGGGCTACACCTTC; CDR3: CASSFGPSGYTF
V: TRBV2; size: .; J: TRBJ1-3; D: .; DNA: TGTGCCAGCAGGCCCCTGGGGAGGACTGGAAACACCATATATTTT; CDR3: CASRPLGRTGNTIYF
V: TRBV2; size: .; J: TRBJ2-3; D: .; DNA: TGTGCCAGCAGCGCGGAGAACGCAGATACGCAGTATTTT; CDR3: CASSAENADTQYF